Below, 25 T cell receptor beta chains from the same sample are listed, as sequenced in a study of T cells in women clearing cervical HPV infection. Sequencing was performed with immunoSEQ multiplex PCR; in TCRdb, only in-frame clones are kept and a portion is missing. Its table records roughly 20,000 clones. Sequencing was performed on blood buffy coat. The receptors derive from a woman aged 18 to 75 with a cervical HPV16 infection that either progressed to CIN3+ or cleared (not recorded which).

On this clone: Its ends do not fully match the called genes, so a read error is possible. Coverage ceases 3 residues before the CDR3 finishes, and the germline J gene fills in the end. V gene TRBV29-1 combines with J gene TRBJ1-2; 8 bases fit TRBD1. CDR1 is SQVTM, CDR2 ANQGSEA, per germline. This CDR3 has 12 amino acids. The DNA read from the CDR3 is TGCAGCGCTGAAAGACAGGGGCAAGAC. Translated: CSAERQGQD. The CDR3 in its entirety is CSAERQGQDYTF.

This CDR3 is CASSWTISNQPQHF. The CDR3 DNA, read in part, is TGTGCCAGCAGTTGGACAATCAGCAATCAGCCC. The chain combines TRBV6-2 or TRBV6-3 with TRBJ1-5; D may be TRBD1 (5 bases). The read terminates 3 residues ahead of where the CDR3 ends, so the germline J gene completes it. The V end was cut by 4 bases, the J end by 1 base, with 8 bases between. CDR1 and CDR2 from the germline V gene are MNHEY and SVGEGT. The CDR3 length is 14 residues.

Comment on this clone: The CDR3 end falls 3 residues outside the read, so it is completed with the germline J gene. The V gene is TRBV30, the J gene TRBJ2-7; 8 bases map to TRBD1. V shed 5 bases and J 6 bases; nucleotides not matched to a gene: 12. The germline CDR1 and CDR2 sequences are GTSNPN and SVGIG (reference sequence). The CDR3 runs 14 residues. This chain's CDR3 is CAWGQGKASSEQYF. CDR3 bases read: TGTGCCTGGGGACAGGGAAAGGCGTCGTCCGAG.

For this clone: The read finishes 3 residues shy of the CDR3 end, and the germline J gene is used to complete it. This chain connects TRBV5-6 to TRBJ1-2, with 8 bases aligning to TRBD1. CDR3 length: 15 amino acids. CDR1 and CDR2 (germline): SGHDT, YYEEEE. Trimming removed 4 bases from V and 3 bases from J; junction bases left unmatched: 8. The DNA read from the CDR3 is TGTGCCAGCAGCCCCCGACAGGGGTTGTACTATGGC. Translated, it gives CASSPRQGLYYG. The entire CDR3 sequence reads CASSPRQGLYYGYTF. The full variable domain, its missing parts supplied by reference TRBV5-6 and TRBJ1-2, is DAGVTQSPTHLIKTRGQQVTLRCSPKSGHDTVSWYQQALGQGPQFIFQYYEEEERQRGNFPDRFSGHQFPNYSSELNVNALLLGDSALYLCASSPRQGLYYGYTFGSGTRLTVV.

Partial CDR3 DNA: TGTGCCAGCAGCTTAGTTGGGGCAGGGACTAGCTCTGGAAACACC. Protein product: CASSLVGAGTSSGNT. The CDR3 in its entirety is CASSLVGAGTSSGNTIYF. This sequence joins TRBV13 and TRBJ1-3, with a weak D call TRBD1 (5 bases). The read ends 3 residues shy of where the CDR3 ends; the end is completed using the germline J gene. CDR1 PRHDT and CDR2 FYEKMQ come from the germline V gene (reference sequence). V shed 1 base and J shed 0 bases, with 16 bases lying between them. The CDR3 has 18 amino acids.

With regard to this clone: The missing CDR3 end, 3 residues past where the read stops, is filled in from the germline J gene. This sequence joins TRBV30 and TRBJ1-2, with 8 bases identical to TRBD1. This CDR3 contains 15 residues. CDR1 and CDR2 (germline): GTSNPN, SVGIG (reference sequence). Partial CDR3 DNA: TGTGCCTGGAAGGCGACAGGGGCTAGCACAGATACC. It is translated as CAWKATGASTDT. The complete CDR3 reads CAWKATGASTDTYTF.

Note on this clone: The read falls 3 residues short of the CDR3 end, and the missing part is taken from the germline J gene. The chain carries TRBV19 and TRBJ1-1, with D tentatively TRBD1 (5 bases). In germline, CDR1 is LNHDA, CDR2 SQIVND (reference sequence). The CDR3 is 14 amino acids. Trimming pared 0 bases from V and 4 bases from J, leaving 9 bases between. CDR3: CASSIEGRLTEAFF. The CDR3 bases that were read are TGTGCCAGTAGTATAGAGGGGCGTCTCACTGAA.

Comment on this clone: The DNA ends 3 residues before the CDR3 does, and the rest of the CDR3 is filled in from the germline J gene. The J gene is TRBJ2-5, the V gene TRBV19, with D uncertain. The CDR3 totals 16 residues. The germline CDR1 and CDR2 sequences are LNHDA and SQIVND (reference sequence). Trimming took off 5 bases at V and 2 bases at J, with 18 bases between the two ends. CDR3 sequence reads: CASSYRLPAGQETQYF. Partial CDR3 DNA: TGTGCCAGTAGTTACCGACTGCCCGCCGGACAAGAGACC.

Points on this clone: The read ends 3 residues before the CDR3 terminus; that terminus is restored from the germline J gene. The V call is TRBV28, the J call TRBJ2-7; D gene uncertain. V lost 5 bases and J lost 4, with 15 bases in between. The CDR3 extends over 14 amino acids. Looked up from germline, CDR1 is MDHEN and CDR2 is SYDVKM. The CDR3 reads CASSPRLFSYEQYF. The covered CDR3 bases are TGTGCCAGCAGTCCCCGACTCTTTTCATACGAG.

On this clone itself: The read finishes 3 residues shy of the CDR3 end, and the germline J gene is used to complete it. The chain has TRBV7-2 and TRBJ2-5, with a tentative D call TRBD1 (5 bases). CDR1 and CDR2 from the germline V gene are SGHTA and FQGNSA. The CDR3 is 15 residues long. Deletions cut 5 bases from V and 5 bases from J, with 18 bases between. CDR3 residues: CASSPTDSGWETQYF. The sequenced CDR3 bases are TGTGCCAGCAGCCCGACCGACAGTGGGTGGGAGACC.

Concerning this clone: From the germline J gene comes the end of the CDR3, since the read stops 3 residues before it. J is TRBJ1-6 and V is TRBV6-2 or TRBV6-3; the match to TRBD1 covers 7 bases. V was pared by 6 bases and J by 3 bases, with 8 bases of the junction left unmatched. The CDR3 sequence is 16 residues long. Germline CDR1 and CDR2: MNHEY and SVGEGT. The CDR3 DNA, read in part, is TGTGCCAGCAGACCCGGGACAGACAACTATAATTCACCC. Translating it yields CASRPGTDNYNSP. The full CDR3 reads CASRPGTDNYNSPLHF.

Worth noting for this clone: The read comes to an end 3 residues before the CDR3 does, leaving the germline J gene to fill in the end. The chain links TRBV5-6 to TRBJ1-4, with D uncertain. V was trimmed by 4 bases and J by 5 bases, leaving 15 bases between them. Germline CDR1 and CDR2: SGHDT and YYEEEE. This CDR3 comprises 15 residues. The CDR3 bases that were read are TGTGCCAGCAGCCCAGGTGGGCGAGCAAATGAAAAA. Translated, it gives CASSPGGRANEK. The entire CDR3 protein is CASSPGGRANEKLFF.

By frequency, this clone is medium-sized. Read sequence stops 3 residues before the CDR3 end, and the germline J gene provides the missing end. The chain joins TRBV14 to TRBJ2-3; D is uncertain. There are 15 residues in the CDR3. V lost 0 bases, J lost 2 bases, and 9 bases lay in between. CDR1 SGHDN and CDR2 FVKESK come from the germline V gene. The CDR3 region is CASSQDRGFTDTQYF. CDR3 DNA, as far as it was read: TGTGCCAGCAGCCAAGACAGAGGTTTCACAGATACG. The full variable domain, its missing parts supplied by reference TRBV14 and TRBJ2-3, is EAGVTQFPSHSVIEKGQTVTLRCDPISGHDNLYWYRRVMGKEIKFLLHFVKESKQDESGMPNNRFLAERTGGTYSTLKVQPAELEDSGVYFCASSQDRGFTDTQYFGPGTRLTVL.

With respect to this clone: The read comes to an end 3 residues before the CDR3 does, leaving the germline J gene to fill in the end. The chain employs TRBV19 and TRBJ1-6; 7 nucleotides line up with TRBD1. Germline assignment: CDR1 LNHDA and CDR2 SQIVND (reference sequence). Losses at the gene ends were 8 bases for V and 7 bases for J; bases not matched to a gene: 5. This CDR3 has 13 amino acids. CDR3 amino acids: CASHGQANSPLHF. The sequenced part of the CDR3 DNA is TGTGCCAGTCACGGACAGGCCAATTCACCC.

About this clone itself: The read comes to an end 3 residues before the CDR3 does, leaving the germline J gene to fill in the end. J is TRBJ1-2 and V is TRBV2, with TRBD1 matching 7 bases. Germline-derived CDR1 and CDR2 are SNHLY and FYNNEI. The CDR3 covers 14 residues. CDR3 residues: CASSGQGHYYDYTF. CDR3 DNA, as far as it was read: TGTGCCAGCAGTGGACAGGGCCACTACTACGAC.

This clone is labeled medium-sized based on frequency. The CDR3 end lies 3 residues beyond the end of the read and is filled in from the germline J gene. The J gene is TRBJ2-3, the V gene TRBV7-9; no clear D gene. The CDR3 extends over 14 amino acids. Germline V gene sequence: CDR1 SEHNR, CDR2 FQNEAQ (reference sequence). V lost 1 base and J 8 bases, leaving 13 bases between the germline ends. This CDR3 is CASSLGAAPGTQYF. The CDR3 bases that were read are TGTGCCAGCAGCTTAGGAGCAGCCCCGGGTACG.

In regard to this clone: With the read ending 3 residues before the CDR3 end, the germline J gene is used to fill in that end. Other DNA sequences in the sample encode the same CDR3. The chain recombines TRBV11-1 with TRBJ1-3; D remains unclear. Germline CDR1 and CDR2: SGHAT and FQDESV (reference sequence). The CDR3 totals 14 residues. Trimming took off 3 bases at V and 7 bases at J, with 13 bases between the two ends. CDR3: CASSFETTRNTIYF. The covered CDR3 bases are TGTGCCAGCAGCTTTGAAACTACTCGGAACACC.

Points on this clone: Coverage ceases 3 residues before the CDR3 finishes, and the germline J gene fills in the end. The gene calls are TRBV11-1 and TRBJ2-7; the match to TRBD1 covers 7 bases. Looked up from germline, CDR1 is SGHAT and CDR2 is FQDESV (reference sequence). The V gene end was trimmed by 4 bases and the J gene end by 1 base; junction bases not matched to a gene: 4. There are 14 residues in the CDR3. Partial CDR3 DNA: TGTGCCAGCAGCTGGCAGGGACAGTCCTACGAG. Its translation is CASSWQGQSYE. The full CDR3 protein is CASSWQGQSYEQYF.

The sequenced CDR3 bases are TGCAGTGCCGCGAACCCCCTCAACAATGAG. Its translation is CSAANPLNNE. The entire CDR3 protein is CSAANPLNNEQFF. The genes are TRBV20-1 and TRBJ2-1; the D is unclear. The read ends 3 residues before the CDR3 terminus; that terminus is restored from the germline J gene. The CDR3 length is 13 residues. CDR1 is DFQATT and CDR2 is SNEGSKA in the germline V gene (reference sequence). With 6 bases removed from V and 5 bases from J, the gap between germline ends came to 14 bases.

Regarding this clone: The read ends 3 residues early relative to the CDR3; the germline J gene fills the gap. The V gene is TRBV4-1, the J gene TRBJ2-7, with 8 bases matching TRBD2. Germline trimming cut 1 base from V and 1 base from J; bases unmatched to any gene: 6. The CDR3 spans 16 residues. Germline values: CDR1 MGHRA, CDR2 YSYEKL. Partial CDR3 DNA: TGCGCCAGCAGCCAAGTTCGAGCGGGGGTATCCTACGAG. Translating it yields CASSQVRAGVSYE. The whole CDR3 is CASSQVRAGVSYEQYF.

Remarks on this clone: The read terminates 3 residues ahead of where the CDR3 ends, so the germline J gene completes it. The J gene is TRBJ1-6, the V gene TRBV4-1, with D unclear. Trimming left V 4 bases short and J 6 bases short, with 7 bases between. The CDR3 contains 13 residues. CDR1 is MGHRA, CDR2 YSYEKL, per germline. The CDR3 sequence: CASSLSFNSPLHF. The CDR3 DNA, read in part, is TGCGCCAGCAGCCTTTCATTTAATTCACCC.

In regard to this clone: With the read ending 3 residues before the CDR3 end, the germline J gene is used to fill in that end. V gene TRBV29-1 combines with J gene TRBJ2-1; TRBD2 agrees at 11 bases. Trimming at V came to 3 bases and at J to 3 bases, leaving 7 bases not matched to a gene. Germline lookup yields CDR1 SQVTM and CDR2 ANQGSEA. The CDR3 sequence is 16 residues long. CDR3 DNA, as far as it was read: TGCAGCGTTGATTTGGCTAGCGGGGGGAACTACAATGAG. It codes for CSVDLASGGNYNE. The full CDR3 reads CSVDLASGGNYNEQFF.

As for this clone: The CDR3 extends 3 residues past the end of the read, so its final part is completed from the germline J gene. The V gene is TRBV29-1, the J gene TRBJ2-1; 13 bases match TRBD2. The CDR3 is 15 residues long. Germline V gives CDR1 SQVTM, CDR2 ANQGSEA. With V trimmed by 6 bases and J by 6 bases, 8 bases remained unmatched. CDR3 sequence: CSVQTSGGPGNEQFF. Partial CDR3 DNA: TGCAGCGTCCAGACTAGCGGGGGGCCAGGCAATGAG.

With regard to this clone: The missing CDR3 end, 3 residues past where the read stops, is filled in from the germline J gene. V and J are TRBV6-1 and TRBJ2-7; D might be TRBD1 (5 bases). The CDR3 is made up of 13 amino acids. Trimming cost V 3 bases and J 5 bases, with 11 bases left between them. Germline V gene sequence: CDR1 MNHNS, CDR2 SASEGT. CDR3 protein: CASSDRARDEQYF. The sequenced part of the CDR3 DNA is TGTGCCAGCAGTGACAGGGCGAGAGACGAG.

A word on this clone: The sequenced fragment ends 3 residues before the CDR3 boundary, so the rest is inferred from the germline J gene. The chain uses TRBV6-2 or TRBV6-3 and TRBJ1-1, with D uncertain. Germline V gene lookup returns CDR1 MNHEY and CDR2 SVGEGT. The V gene lost 4 bases and the J gene lost 2 bases, with 5 bases spanning the gap. The CDR3 runs 12 residues. The CDR3 bases that were read are TGTGCCAGCAGTTTGGCTAACACTGAA. Translated: CASSLANTE. The CDR3 as a whole reads CASSLANTEAFF.